This TCR beta chain is drawn from a study of spatial heterogeneity in lung cancer. Notes on the study in general: Counts that tracked tumor mutation counts were those of expanded intratumoral alpha and beta TCRs.

Trimming removed 4 bases from V and 3 bases from J, with 10 bases in between. Germline V gene lookup returns CDR1 DFQATT and CDR2 SNEGSKA (reference sequence). This CDR3 contains 12 residues. Time point indicated: sample taken at primary tumor resection. There are many counts of this clonotype. The target antigen is unknown. TCRdb redid the calling of the 5' RACE reads with MiXCR, one entry per CDR3 protein. This table holds 6,000 to 8,500 distinct CDR3 sequences, 13% found once. This sequence joins TRBV20-1 and TRBJ2-7; D ambiguous. The TCR was taken from a male donor with early-stage non-small cell lung cancer. The sequences come from lung tumor tissue, collected at surgery. Written as DNA, the CDR3 is TGCAGTGCTAACGACGGTATCTACGAGCAGTACGTC. It encodes CSANDGIYEQYV.